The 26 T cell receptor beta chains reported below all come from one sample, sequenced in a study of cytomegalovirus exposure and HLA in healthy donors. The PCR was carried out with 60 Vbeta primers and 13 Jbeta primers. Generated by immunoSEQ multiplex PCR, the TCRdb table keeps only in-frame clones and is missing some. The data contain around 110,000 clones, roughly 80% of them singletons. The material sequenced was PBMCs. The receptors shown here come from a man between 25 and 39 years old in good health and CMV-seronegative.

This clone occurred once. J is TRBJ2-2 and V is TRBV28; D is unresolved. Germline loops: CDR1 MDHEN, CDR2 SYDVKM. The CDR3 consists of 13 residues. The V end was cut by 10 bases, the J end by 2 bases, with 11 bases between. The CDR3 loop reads CATQTLNTGELFF. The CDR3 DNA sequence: TGTGCCACCCAGACACTCAACACCGGGGAGCTGTTTTTT.

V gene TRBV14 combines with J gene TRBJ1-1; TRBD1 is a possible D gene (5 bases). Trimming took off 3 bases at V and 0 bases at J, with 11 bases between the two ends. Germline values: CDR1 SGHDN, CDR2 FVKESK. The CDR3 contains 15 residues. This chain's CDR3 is CASSHRQGLNTEAFF. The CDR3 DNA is TGTGCCAGCAGCCACCGTCAGGGTCTGAACACTGAAGCTTTCTTT.

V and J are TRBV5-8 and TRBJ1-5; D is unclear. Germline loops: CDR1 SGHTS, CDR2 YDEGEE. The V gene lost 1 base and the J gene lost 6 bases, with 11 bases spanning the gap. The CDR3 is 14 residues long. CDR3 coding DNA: TGTGCCAGCAGCTTGTATGAGGTTTTTCAGCCCCAGCATTTT. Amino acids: CASSLYEVFQPQHF. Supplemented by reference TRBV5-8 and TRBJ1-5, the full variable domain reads EAGVTQSPTHLIKTRGQQATLRCSPISGHTSVYWYQQALGLGLQFLLWYDEGEERNRGNFPPRFSGRQFPNYSSELNVNALELEDSALYLCASSLYEVFQPQHFGDGTRLSIL.

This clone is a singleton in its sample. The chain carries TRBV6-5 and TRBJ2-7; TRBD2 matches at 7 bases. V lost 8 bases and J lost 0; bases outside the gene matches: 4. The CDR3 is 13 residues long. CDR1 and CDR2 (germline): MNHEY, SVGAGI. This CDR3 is CASGGDYSYEQYF. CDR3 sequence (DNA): TGTGCCAGCGGAGGGGACTACTCCTACGAGCAGTACTTC.

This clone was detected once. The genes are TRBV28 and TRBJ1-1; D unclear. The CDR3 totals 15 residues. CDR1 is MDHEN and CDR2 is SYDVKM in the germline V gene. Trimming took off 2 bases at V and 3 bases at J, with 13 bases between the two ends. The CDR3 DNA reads TGTGCCAGCAGTTTAAGAGGGAACCGGGACACTGAAGCTTTCTTT. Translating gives CASSLRGNRDTEAFF.

For the CDR3, the DNA is TGTGCCAGCGGGCTTGAGGGAAACACCATATATTTT. This gives the protein CASGLEGNTIYF. The chain carries TRBV2 and TRBJ1-3; unclear D gene. Trimming left V 8 bases short and J 4 bases short, with 9 bases between. This CDR3 has 12 amino acids. Germline values: CDR1 SNHLY, CDR2 FYNNEI.

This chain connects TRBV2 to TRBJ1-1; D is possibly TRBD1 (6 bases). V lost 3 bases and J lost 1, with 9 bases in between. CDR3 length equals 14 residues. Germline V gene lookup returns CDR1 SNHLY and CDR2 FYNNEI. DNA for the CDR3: TGTGCCAGCAGTGATACAGGGCCGAACACTGAAGCTTTCTTT. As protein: CASSDTGPNTEAFF.

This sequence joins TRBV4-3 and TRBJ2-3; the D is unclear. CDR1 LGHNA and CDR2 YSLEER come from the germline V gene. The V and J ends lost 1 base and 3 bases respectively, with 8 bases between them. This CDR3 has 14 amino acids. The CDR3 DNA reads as TGCGCCAGCAGCCAAGGAGCGTGGACAGATACGCAGTATTTT. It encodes CASSQGAWTDTQYF.

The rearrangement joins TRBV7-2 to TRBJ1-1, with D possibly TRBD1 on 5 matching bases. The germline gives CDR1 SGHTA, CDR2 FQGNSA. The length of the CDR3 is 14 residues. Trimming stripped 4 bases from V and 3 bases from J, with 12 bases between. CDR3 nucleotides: TGTGCCAGCAGCTACCAATGGGGGGACACTGAAGCTTTCTTT. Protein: CASSYQWGDTEAFF.

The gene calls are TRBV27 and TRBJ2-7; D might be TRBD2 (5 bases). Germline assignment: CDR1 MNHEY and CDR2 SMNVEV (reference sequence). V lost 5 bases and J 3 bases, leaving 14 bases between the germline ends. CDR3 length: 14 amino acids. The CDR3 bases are TGTGCCAGCAGTCCTAGCTGGGGAAACTACGAGCAGTACTTC. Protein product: CASSPSWGNYEQYF.

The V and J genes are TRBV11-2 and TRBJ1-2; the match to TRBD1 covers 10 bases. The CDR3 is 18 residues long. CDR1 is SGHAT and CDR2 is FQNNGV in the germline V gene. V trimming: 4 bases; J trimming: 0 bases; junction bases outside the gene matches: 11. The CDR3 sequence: CASSSVPGQGTTNYGYTF. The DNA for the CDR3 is TGTGCCAGCAGCTCCGTTCCGGGACAGGGGACCACTAACTATGGCTACACCTTC.

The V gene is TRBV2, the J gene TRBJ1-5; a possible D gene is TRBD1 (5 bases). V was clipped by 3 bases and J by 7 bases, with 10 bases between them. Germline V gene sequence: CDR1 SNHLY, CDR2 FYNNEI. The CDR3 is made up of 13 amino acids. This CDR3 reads CASSDWGGQPQHF. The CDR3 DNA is TGTGCCAGCAGTGATTGGGGGGGACAGCCCCAGCATTTT.

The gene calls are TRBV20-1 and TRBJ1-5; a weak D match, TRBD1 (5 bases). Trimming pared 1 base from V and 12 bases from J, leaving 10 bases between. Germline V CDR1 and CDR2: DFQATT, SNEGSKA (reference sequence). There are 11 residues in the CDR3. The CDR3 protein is CSARGTGGQHF. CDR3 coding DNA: TGCAGTGCTAGAGGAACCGGGGGCCAGCATTTT.

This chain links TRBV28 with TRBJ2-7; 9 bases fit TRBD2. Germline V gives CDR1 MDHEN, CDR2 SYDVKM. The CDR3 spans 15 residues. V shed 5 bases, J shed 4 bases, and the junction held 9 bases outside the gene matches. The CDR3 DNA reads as TGTGCCAGCAGTCTAATAGCGGGAGCGCCTTACGAGCAGTACTTC. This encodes CASSLIAGAPYEQYF.

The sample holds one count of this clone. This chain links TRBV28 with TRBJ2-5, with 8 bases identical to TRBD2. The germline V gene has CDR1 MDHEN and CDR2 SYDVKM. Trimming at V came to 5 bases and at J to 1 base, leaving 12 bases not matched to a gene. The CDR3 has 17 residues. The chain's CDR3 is CASSPGAGAPIQETQYF. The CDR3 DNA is TGTGCCAGCAGTCCGGGAGCGGGGGCGCCCATCCAAGAGACCCAGTACTTC.

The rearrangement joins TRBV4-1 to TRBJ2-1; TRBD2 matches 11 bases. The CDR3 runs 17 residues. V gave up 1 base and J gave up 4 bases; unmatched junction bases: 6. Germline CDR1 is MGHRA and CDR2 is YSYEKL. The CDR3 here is CASSQGTSGGLYNEQFF. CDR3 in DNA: TGCGCCAGCAGCCAAGGAACTAGCGGGGGTTTGTACAATGAGCAGTTCTTC.

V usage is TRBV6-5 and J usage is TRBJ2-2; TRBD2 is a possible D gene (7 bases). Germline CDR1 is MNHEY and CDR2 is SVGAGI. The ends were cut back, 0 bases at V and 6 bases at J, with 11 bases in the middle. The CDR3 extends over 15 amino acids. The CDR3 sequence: CASSYSLGGAGELFF. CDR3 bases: TGTGCCAGCAGTTACTCGCTAGGGGGGGCCGGGGAGCTGTTTTTT.

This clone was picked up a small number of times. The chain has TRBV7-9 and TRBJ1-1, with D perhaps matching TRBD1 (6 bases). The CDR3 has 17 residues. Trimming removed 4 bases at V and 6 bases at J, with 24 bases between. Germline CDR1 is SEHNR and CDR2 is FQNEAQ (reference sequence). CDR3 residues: CASSYSGTWYPRAEAFF. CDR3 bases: TGTGCCAGCAGCTACTCCGGGACATGGTACCCAAGAGCTGAAGCTTTCTTT.

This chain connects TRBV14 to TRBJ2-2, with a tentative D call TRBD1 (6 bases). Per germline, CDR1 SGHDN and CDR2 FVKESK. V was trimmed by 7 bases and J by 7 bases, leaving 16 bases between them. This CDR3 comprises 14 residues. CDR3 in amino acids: CASKTTGLGGELFF. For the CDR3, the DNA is TGTGCCAGCAAAACTACAGGGTTGGGCGGGGAGCTGTTTTTT.

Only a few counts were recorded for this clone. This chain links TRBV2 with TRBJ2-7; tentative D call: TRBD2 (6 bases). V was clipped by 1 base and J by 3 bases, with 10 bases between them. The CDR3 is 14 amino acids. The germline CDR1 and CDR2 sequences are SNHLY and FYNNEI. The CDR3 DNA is TGTGCCAGCAGTGAAGGAGGAGGGTTCTACGAGCAGTACTTC. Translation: CASSEGGGFYEQYF.

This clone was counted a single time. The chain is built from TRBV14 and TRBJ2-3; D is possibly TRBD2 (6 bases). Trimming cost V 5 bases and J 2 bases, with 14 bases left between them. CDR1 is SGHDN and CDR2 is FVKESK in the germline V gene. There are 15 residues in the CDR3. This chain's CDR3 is CASSSSGPITDTQYF. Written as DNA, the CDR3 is TGTGCCAGCAGCTCCAGCGGGCCTATCACAGATACGCAGTATTTT.

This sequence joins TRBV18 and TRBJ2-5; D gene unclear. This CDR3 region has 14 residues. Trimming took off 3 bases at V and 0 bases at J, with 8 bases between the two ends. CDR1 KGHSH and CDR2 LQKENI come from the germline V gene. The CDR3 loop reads CASSPVEYQETQYF. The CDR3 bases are TGTGCCAGCTCACCCGTCGAGTACCAAGAGACCCAGTACTTC.

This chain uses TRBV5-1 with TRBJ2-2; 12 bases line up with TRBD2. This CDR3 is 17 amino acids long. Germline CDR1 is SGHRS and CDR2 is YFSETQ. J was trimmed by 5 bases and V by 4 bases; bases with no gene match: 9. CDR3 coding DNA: TGCGCCAGCAGCAAAGGACTAGCGGGGTATTTAACCGGGGAGCTGTTTTTT. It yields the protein CASSKGLAGYLTGELFF.

The CDR3: CASSLARGALHQETQYF. CDR3 in DNA: TGTGCCAGCAGCTTAGCGCGGGGGGCCCTACACCAAGAGACCCAGTACTTC. This chain uses TRBV7-8 with TRBJ2-5; 8 bases agree with TRBD2. Trimming at V came to 0 bases and at J to 0 bases, leaving 6 bases not matched to a gene. The CDR3 has 17 residues. Germline CDR1 reads SGHVS; CDR2 reads FQNEAQ. The full variable domain, in which reference TRBV7-8 and TRBJ2-5 provide the parts outside the CDR3, is GAGVSQSPRYKVAKRGQDVALRCDPISGHVSLFWYQQALGQGPEFLTYFQNEAQLDKSGLPSDRFFAERPEGSVSTLKIQRTQQEDSAVYLCASSLARGALHQETQYFGPGTRLLVL.

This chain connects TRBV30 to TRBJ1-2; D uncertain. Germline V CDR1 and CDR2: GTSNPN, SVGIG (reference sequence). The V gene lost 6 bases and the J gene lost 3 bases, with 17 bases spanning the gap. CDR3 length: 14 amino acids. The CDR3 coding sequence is TGTGCCTGTAGACTGGTGGAATATTACTATGGCTACACCTTC. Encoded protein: CACRLVEYYYGYTF.

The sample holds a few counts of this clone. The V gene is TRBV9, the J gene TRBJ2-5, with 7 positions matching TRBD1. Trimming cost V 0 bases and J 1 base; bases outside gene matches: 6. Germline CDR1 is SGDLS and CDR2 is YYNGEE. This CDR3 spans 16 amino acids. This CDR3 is CASSVASGTAQETQYF. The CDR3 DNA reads TGTGCCAGCAGCGTAGCTAGTGGGACAGCCCAAGAGACCCAGTACTTC. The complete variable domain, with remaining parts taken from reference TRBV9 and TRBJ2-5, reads DSGVTQTPKHLITATGQRVTLRCSPRSGDLSVYWYQQSLDQGLQFLIQYYNGEERAKGNILERFSAQQFPDLHSELNLSSLELGDSALYFCASSVASGTAQETQYFGPGTRLLVL.